This T cell receptor beta chain emerged from a study of glioma-infiltrating T cells after dendritic cell vaccination. General study points: Complete blood and tumor specimen sets were limited to few patients.

This CDR3 is built from 15 residues. CDR1 is SGHDN, CDR2 FVKESK, per germline. V dropped 4 bases and J dropped 6; count of bases not matched to a gene: 8. Libraries were prepared by immunoSEQ multiplex PCR; TCRdb keeps only in-frame clonotypes and omits some of them. This sample carries tens of thousands of clones, roughly 80% of them seen once, and the ten largest clones take approximately 2.3%. A remark on this clone: Its antigen is not known.

The receptor was derived from a human donor with glioblastoma. The chain links TRBV14 to TRBJ2-3; 9 bases are a match to TRBD2. The sequencing used blood, collected before dendritic cell vaccination. CDR3 sequence: CASSPLAGDSDTQYF. CDR3 DNA sequence: TGTGCCAGCAGCCCGTTAGCGGGAGATTCGGATACGCAGTATTTT.